The rows below give T cell receptor beta chains drawn from one sample of a study of cytomegalovirus exposure and HLA in healthy donors. Profiled with immunoSEQ multiplex PCR; TCRdb holds only in-frame clones, not every one. Of 150,000 to 200,000 clones detected, about 75% appear once; the ten largest clones hold approximately 6.3%. Sequencing used PBMCs. These receptors originate from a middle-aged man in good health and CMV-seropositive. The CDR3 runs from the conserved cysteine through the conserved F or W. D genes are given only for firm matches. Not every row has a clone size; where given, it reads once, few, many or a size class.

TRBJ2-1 TRBD2 - TRBV13 CASTGTSRGEQFF TGTGCCAGCACCGGGACTAGCCGGGGTGAGCAGTTCTTC
TRBJ2-1 TRBD2 once TRBV7-9 CASSLEPSGLYNEQFF TGTGCCAGCAGCTTAGAGCCTAGCGGATTATACAATGAGCAGTTCTTC
TRBJ2-3 - - TRBV28 CASSFAGSSSTDTQYF TGTGCCAGCAGTTTCGCGGGATCTTCTAGCACAGATACGCAGTATTTT
TRBJ1-2 - few TRBV5-4 CASSLDPKPYGYTF TGTGCCAGCAGCTTGGACCCCAAGCCTTATGGCTACACCTTC
TRBJ2-1 TRBD2 - TRBV6-1 CASSEQTSGAGSRNEQFF TGTGCCAGCAGTGAACAGACTAGCGGGGCTGGGTCTAGAAATGAGCAGTTCTTC
TRBJ2-5 TRBD2 - TRBV7-9 CASSQAGWETQYF TGTGCCAGCAGCCAAGCGGGGTGGGAGACCCAGTACTTC
TRBJ2-3 TRBD1 - TRBV5-1 CASSLGQAGDTQYF TGCGCCAGCAGCTTAGGACAGGCGGGCGATACGCAGTATTTT
TRBJ2-7 - once TRBV12-1 CASSPGRGEQYF TGTGCCAGCAGCCCCGGCCGGGGGGAGCAGTACTTC
TRBJ1-1 - - TRBV9 CASSVALNAEAFF TGTGCCAGCAGCGTAGCCCTAAATGCTGAAGCTTTCTTT
TRBJ2-7 TRBD1 - TRBV7-9 CASSSLFPGTGRRYEQYF TGTGCCAGCAGCTCACTATTCCCCGGGACAGGGAGAAGGTACGAGCAGTACTTC
TRBJ2-1 - - TRBV7-9 CASSLTGRSANEQFF TGTGCCAGCAGCTTGACAGGGAGGTCCGCCAATGAGCAGTTCTTC
TRBJ2-5 TRBD2 - TRBV15 CATSRGGQNQETQYF TGTGCCACCAGCAGGGGAGGGCAGAACCAAGAGACCCAGTACTTC
TRBJ2-1 TRBD1 - TRBV5-1 CASSGQGNEQFF TGCGCCAGCAGCGGACAGGGCAATGAGCAGTTCTTC
TRBJ1-1 TRBD1 - TRBV5-1 CASSLGTGGTEAFF TGCGCCAGCAGCTTAGGGACAGGGGGAACTGAAGCTTTCTTT
TRBJ2-7 TRBD1 - TRBV2 CASSTPGDRVTYEQYF TGTGCCAGCAGTACGCCGGGGGACAGGGTGACCTACGAGCAGTACTTC
TRBJ2-3 - - TRBV5-1 CASSEGESTDTQYF TGCGCCAGCAGCGAGGGAGAGAGTACAGATACGCAGTATTTT
TRBJ2-2 - - TRBV10-3 CAISESAQGSVGELFF TGTGCCATCAGTGAGTCGGCTCAGGGAAGCGTCGGGGAGCTGTTTTTT
TRBJ1-2 - - TRBV6-1 CASSVGTWSGYTF TGTGCCAGCAGTGTTGGGACATGGTCTGGCTACACCTTC
TRBJ2-1 TRBD2 - TRBV28 CASSFIGGGSYNEQFF TGTGCCAGCAGTTTTATCGGCGGGGGCTCCTACAATGAGCAGTTCTTC
TRBJ2-3 TRBD2 - TRBV11-2 CASSSGLAGTDTQYF TGTGCCAGCAGTTCAGGACTAGCGGGAACAGATACGCAGTATTTT
TRBJ1-5 - once TRBV7-2 CASSTGPLPQLQHF TGTGCCAGCAGCACAGGGCCTCTCCCTCAGCTCCAGCATTTT
TRBJ1-4 - - TRBV28 CASSSGQNVNEKLFF TGTGCCAGCAGTTCGGGACAAAACGTTAATGAAAAACTGTTTTTT
TRBJ1-4 TRBD1 - TRBV6-5 CASSSSHRGLFF TGTGCCAGCAGCAGCTCACACAGGGGTCTGTTTTTT
TRBJ2-5 - - TRBV5-1 CASSWTWVTAKETQYF TGCGCCAGCAGCTGGACATGGGTTACGGCAAAAGAGACCCAGTACTTC
TRBJ2-7 TRBD2 - TRBV10-3 CAISENGGRSYEQYF TGTGCCATCAGTGAGAACGGCGGGAGGTCCTACGAGCAGTACTTC
TRBJ2-3 - - TRBV25-1 CASSAPYPGTDTQYF TGTGCCAGCAGTGCTCCTTATCCGGGCACAGATACGCAGTATTTT
TRBJ1-2 TRBD1 few TRBV7-2 CASSLGTGRRAYGYTF TGTGCCAGCAGCTTAGGGACAGGACGACGTGCCTATGGCTACACCTTC
TRBJ1-5 - - TRBV4-1 CASSQGRASNQPQHF TGCGCCAGCAGCCAGGGCAGGGCCAGCAATCAGCCCCAGCATTTT
TRBJ2-1 TRBD2 - TRBV11-3 CASSLRAGGPTSYNEQFF TGTGCCAGCAGCTTAAGGGCGGGAGGGCCAACCTCCTACAATGAGCAGTTCTTC
TRBJ1-6 TRBD1 few TRBV19 CASSSRGQSSYNSPLHF TGTGCCAGTAGTTCTCGGGGACAGAGCTCCTATAATTCACCCCTCCACTTT
TRBJ1-5 - few TRBV6-5 CASRRDNNQPQHF TGTGCCAGCAGACGGGACAACAATCAGCCCCAGCATTTT
TRBJ2-3 TRBD2 - TRBV5-4 CASSLEGGRVTDTQYF TGTGCCAGCAGCTTGGAGGGCGGGAGAGTCACAGATACGCAGTATTTT
TRBJ2-2 - - TRBV5-1 CASSPHQNSANTGELFF TGCGCCAGCAGCCCGCATCAGAACAGTGCGAACACCGGGGAGCTGTTTTTT
TRBJ2-3 TRBD2 - TRBV28 CASSLGLAGVQDTQYF TGTGCCAGCAGTTTAGGGCTAGCGGGAGTGCAAGATACGCAGTATTTT
TRBJ1-1 - - TRBV7-9 CASSSNREITEAFF TGTGCCAGCAGCTCAAACAGGGAAATTACTGAAGCTTTCTTT
TRBJ1-3 - - TRBV5-1 CASSLAGGARNTIYF TGCGCCAGCAGCTTGGCCGGTGGGGCTAGAAACACCATATATTTT
TRBJ2-7 TRBD2 - TRBV10-3 CAISTGTSPYEQYF TGTGCCATCAGTACCGGGACTAGTCCCTACGAGCAGTACTTC
TRBJ2-1 - - TRBV5-1 CASSLSSSEYNEQFF TGCGCCAGCAGCCTCAGTTCTAGCGAATACAATGAGCAGTTCTTC
TRBJ2-3 TRBD2 - TRBV10-1 CASSELTGTSGRDTQYF TGCGCCAGCAGTGAGTTGACCGGGACTAGCGGACGTGATACGCAGTATTTT
TRBJ2-7 - once TRBV2 CASSMGSYEQYF TGTGCCAGCAGCATGGGCTCGTACGAGCAGTACTTC
TRBJ2-2 - - TRBV28 CASSLTGELFF TGTGCCAGCAGTCTCACCGGGGAGCTGTTTTTT
TRBJ2-6 - - TRBV7-2 CASSLQGTWSGANVLTF TGTGCCAGCAGCTTACAGGGGACGTGGTCTGGGGCCAACGTCCTGACTTTC
TRBJ2-7 - - TRBV28 CASTLRHGEHEQYF TGTGCCAGCACCTTGAGGCACGGTGAACACGAGCAGTACTTC
TRBJ1-1 TRBD1 - TRBV9 CASSLTGGTEAFF TGTGCCAGCAGCCTCACAGGGGGCACTGAAGCTTTCTTT